This TCR beta chain was profiled in a study of shared clonotypes between healthy human individuals. Study conclusions and caveats: Naive CD4 clonotypes were shared across a few donors at roughly 5.5%. Large sequencing depth failed to make sorted-subset sequencing complete, rarefaction showed.

V gave up 3 bases and J gave up 4 bases, with 6 bases separating them. This CDR3 is built from 12 residues. Germline V lookup: CDR1 LNHNV, CDR2 YYDKDF (reference sequence). This clone was recorded only once. Its antigen is unidentified. Selected positively for CCR7 and CD45RO-negative, naive CD8 cells excluded terminally differentiated effector memory CD45RA+ cells. Here immunoSEQ multiplex PCR was the method, and the copy in TCRdb shows in-frame clones only, minus some. The data contain about 680,000 clones, 92% of them singletons. The sequence derives from a man younger than 45 in good health. Sequences were obtained from naive CD8+ T cells sorted from blood. The V gene is TRBV15, the J gene TRBJ1-1; D unclear. CDR3 amino acids: CATSSSFTEAFF. In nucleotides, the CDR3 is TGTGCCACCAGCAGCAGTTTCACTGAAGCTTTCTTT.